This T cell receptor beta chain was observed in a study of Ad26.COV2.S vaccination and SARS-CoV-2 variants. Study-level information: Recipients of Ad26.COV2.S got it intramuscularly, once or twice 56 days apart.

CDR1 KGHDR and CDR2 SFDVKD come from the germline V gene. The CDR3 length is 12 residues. Trimming left V 4 bases short and J 6 bases short, with 7 bases between. Libraries were prepared by immunoSEQ multiplex PCR; TCRdb keeps only in-frame clonotypes and omits some of them. The sample includes some 270,000 clones, roughly 89% of them seen just once. Stated treatment: 15 to 20 received Ad26.COV2.S at low or high dose, single or two shots; about 5 received placebo; per-sample allocation not given. Sampling was performed 63 days after the first vaccine or placebo injection. An Ad26 vector expressing Wuhan-strain SARS-CoV-2 spike served as the vaccine.

The V and J genes are TRBV24-1 and TRBJ2-3; D is possibly TRBD2 (5 bases). The clonotype comes from a person between 18 and 65 years old who received the Ad26.COV2.S COVID-19 vaccine or a placebo. This material consisted of peripheral blood, taken in a trial of Ad26.COV2.S vaccine versus placebo. The CDR3 sequence is CATSDRGDTQYF. CDR3 bases: TGTGCCACCAGTGACCGAGGGGATACGCAGTATTTT.